The 5 T cell receptor beta chains reported below all come from one sample, sequenced in a study of blood T cell repertoires in COVID-19. TCRdb keeps only in-frame clones here, not all; method: immunoSEQ multiplex PCR. The sample holds 150,000 to 200,000 clones, around nine tenths seen once. Sequencing used peripheral blood. These receptors were collected from a woman aged 70-85 years with COVID-19, enrolled during active disease.

This clone was seen only once. The chain has TRBV10-3 and TRBJ1-2; possible D gene TRBD1, 5 bases. V was trimmed by 8 bases and J by 6 bases, leaving 16 bases between them. The CDR3 is 13 residues long. Germline V CDR1 and CDR2: ENHRY, SYGVKD. CDR3 in amino acids: CAIGTTGFHGYTF. The CDR3 DNA reads as TGTGCCATCGGGACTACAGGTTTTCATGGCTACACCTTC.

This clone was seen only a few times. The rearrangement joins TRBV25-1 to TRBJ2-5; D possibly corresponds to TRBD1 (5 bases). V lost 2 bases and J lost 5, with 15 bases in between. Germline CDR1 is MGHDK and CDR2 is SYGVNS. This CDR3 has 15 amino acids. The CDR3: CASSEAQGLGETQYF. CDR3 in DNA: TGTGCCAGCAGTGAAGCTCAGGGTTTAGGGGAGACCCAGTACTTC.

V is TRBV6-1 and J is TRBJ1-2, with 8 positions matching TRBD1. The CDR3 extends over 15 amino acids. Germline values: CDR1 MNHNS, CDR2 SASEGT. V was clipped by 2 bases and J by 8 bases; unmatched bases: 10. CDR3 sequence: CASSELTGGYDGYTF. The DNA of the CDR3 is TGTGCCAGCAGTGAACTTACAGGGGGTTATGACGGCTACACCTTC.

V gene TRBV30 combines with J gene TRBJ2-6; 8 nucleotides line up with TRBD1. The CDR3 is 18 residues long. Per germline, CDR1 GTSNPN and CDR2 SVGIG (reference sequence). V lost 5 bases, J lost 1 base, and 13 bases stayed unmatched. CDR3 loop: CAWEDMDRESSGANVLTF. CDR3 DNA sequence: TGTGCCTGGGAGGATATGGACAGGGAGTCTTCTGGGGCCAACGTCCTGACTTTC.

V is TRBV5-1 and J is TRBJ1-3; D is unclear. Germline assignment: CDR1 SGHRS and CDR2 YFSETQ. CDR3 length: 15 residues. The V end lost 0 bases, the J end lost 0 bases, and 7 bases lay between the germline ends. The CDR3 coding sequence is TGCGCCAGCAGCTTGGTACATAACTCTGGAAACACCATATATTTT. Encoded protein: CASSLVHNSGNTIYF. The full variable domain, rest sourced from reference TRBV5-1 and TRBJ1-3, is KAGVTQTPRYLIKTRGQQVTLSCSPISGHRSVSWYQQTPGQGLQFLFEYFSETQRNKGNFPGRFSGRQFSNSRSEMNVSTLELGDSALYLCASSLVHNSGNTIYFGEGSWLTVV.